The rows below give T cell receptor beta chains drawn from one sample of a study of T cell responses to AZD1222 COVID-19 vaccine. Some clones are missing from TCRdb's copy, which holds only in-frame ones; the method was immunoSEQ multiplex PCR. The sample shows roughly 160,000 clones, 90% to 95% of them seen only once. The specimen was peripheral blood, collected on day 0 of MenACWY control vaccination. The receptors were gathered from an adult in good health. Both conserved end residues are part of each CDR3. D genes are given only for firm matches. A row's size may be missing; if present it is once, few, many or a size class.

CDR3nt: TGTGCCAGCCGCCTTGGGGACAGGGACTACAATGAGCAGTTCTTC
CDR3aa: CASRLGDRDYNEQFF
abundance: .
d_gene: TRBD1
j_gene: TRBJ2-1
v_gene: TRBV27

CDR3nt: TGTGCCACCAGTGAGGCCCGGAGTAATGAGCAGTTCTTC
CDR3aa: CATSEARSNEQFF
abundance: .
d_gene: .
j_gene: TRBJ2-1
v_gene: TRBV24-1

CDR3nt: TGTGCCAGCAGCGCCCTTACAGGGAGGAGATCACCCCTCCACTTT
CDR3aa: CASSALTGRRSPLHF
abundance: once
d_gene: .
j_gene: TRBJ1-6
v_gene: TRBV9

CDR3nt: TGTGCCAGCAGCCAAGATGTAACTACCGGGGAGCTGTTTTTT
CDR3aa: CASSQDVTTGELFF
abundance: .
d_gene: .
j_gene: TRBJ2-2
v_gene: TRBV3-1/TRBV3-2

CDR3nt: TGTGCCAGCAGCCCGCGGACTAGCGGGACGAATGAGCAGTTCTTC
CDR3aa: CASSPRTSGTNEQFF
abundance: once
d_gene: TRBD2
j_gene: TRBJ2-1
v_gene: TRBV3-1/TRBV3-2

CDR3nt: TGTGCCAGCAGCCAATTGGCTAGACGTGATACGCAGTATTTT
CDR3aa: CASSQLARRDTQYF
abundance: .
d_gene: .
j_gene: TRBJ2-3
v_gene: TRBV3-1/TRBV3-2

CDR3nt: TGCAGCGTTGAATTGATGGGTGGATACAATGAGCAGTTCTTC
CDR3aa: CSVELMGGYNEQFF
abundance: .
d_gene: .
j_gene: TRBJ2-1
v_gene: TRBV29-1

CDR3nt: TGTGCCAGCAGCTTGAGGCAGCTTAGCAATCAGCCCCAGCATTTT
CDR3aa: CASSLRQLSNQPQHF
abundance: .
d_gene: .
j_gene: TRBJ1-5
v_gene: TRBV5-6

CDR3nt: TGTGCCAGCAGCTTGGCCACTTCGAAGGGGGCCTACGAGCAGTACTTC
CDR3aa: CASSLATSKGAYEQYF
abundance: .
d_gene: .
j_gene: TRBJ2-7
v_gene: TRBV5-5

CDR3nt: TGTGCCAGTAGTAACGGACAGATCCATAATTCACCCCTCCACTTT
CDR3aa: CASSNGQIHNSPLHF
abundance: .
d_gene: .
j_gene: TRBJ1-6
v_gene: TRBV19

CDR3nt: TGTGCCACCAGCACCTCCCCGGCATCCCCCTACAATGAGCAGTTCTTC
CDR3aa: CATSTSPASPYNEQFF
abundance: .
d_gene: .
j_gene: TRBJ2-1
v_gene: TRBV15

CDR3nt: TGTGCCAGCAGTGAAAACGGGCGGTACTTCAATGAGCAGTTCTTC
CDR3aa: CASSENGRYFNEQFF
abundance: once
d_gene: .
j_gene: TRBJ2-1
v_gene: TRBV2

CDR3nt: TGTGCCAGCAGACACATTACGGACCAAGAAGGCTACACCTTC
CDR3aa: CASRHITDQEGYTF
abundance: .
d_gene: .
j_gene: TRBJ1-2
v_gene: TRBV27

CDR3nt: TGTGCCACCCGTTTGTATAGGGCAGGCAATCAGCCCCAGCATTTT
CDR3aa: CATRLYRAGNQPQHF
abundance: .
d_gene: .
j_gene: TRBJ1-5
v_gene: TRBV28

CDR3nt: TGTGCCAGTAGCCCAGGGGTCCAGATGGGCTACACCTTC
CDR3aa: CASSPGVQMGYTF
abundance: few
d_gene: .
j_gene: TRBJ1-2
v_gene: TRBV19

CDR3nt: TGTGCCTGGAGTGGTGGGGGTGGCTACACCTTC
CDR3aa: CAWSGGGGYTF
abundance: once
d_gene: .
j_gene: TRBJ1-2
v_gene: TRBV30

CDR3nt: TGTGCCAGTAGTATGTTTAGCGGAGTCCAAGAGACCCAGTACTTC
CDR3aa: CASSMFSGVQETQYF
abundance: .
d_gene: .
j_gene: TRBJ2-5
v_gene: TRBV19

CDR3nt: TGTGCCAGCAGCTATGATGCGGACACCGGGGAGCTGTTTTTT
CDR3aa: CASSYDADTGELFF
abundance: .
d_gene: .
j_gene: TRBJ2-2
v_gene: TRBV11-2

CDR3nt: TGCAGCGGATCGAACAGGGGGCAGGGCTACACCTTC
CDR3aa: CSGSNRGQGYTF
abundance: .
d_gene: TRBD1
j_gene: TRBJ1-2
v_gene: TRBV29-1

CDR3nt: TGTGCCAGCAGCCCCCTGGGACAGGGGATATACGAGCAGTACTTC
CDR3aa: CASSPLGQGIYEQYF
abundance: .
d_gene: TRBD1
j_gene: TRBJ2-7
v_gene: TRBV28

CDR3nt: TGTGCCAGCAGAAGACTAGCGGGAGGGCCCTCCTACGAGCAGTACTTC
CDR3aa: CASRRLAGGPSYEQYF
abundance: .
d_gene: TRBD2
j_gene: TRBJ2-7
v_gene: TRBV2

CDR3nt: TGTGCCTCGGACCCCGGGACAGCAACCGGGGAGCTGTTTTTT
CDR3aa: CASDPGTATGELFF
abundance: once
d_gene: TRBD1
j_gene: TRBJ2-2
v_gene: TRBV30

CDR3nt: TGTGCCAGCAGACCGACAGGGAACACCGGGGAGCTGTTTTTT
CDR3aa: CASRPTGNTGELFF
abundance: .
d_gene: .
j_gene: TRBJ2-2
v_gene: TRBV28

CDR3nt: TGTGCCAGCAGCCTCGACGCAGGAGGAGATACGCAGTATTTT
CDR3aa: CASSLDAGGDTQYF
abundance: .
d_gene: .
j_gene: TRBJ2-3
v_gene: TRBV7-3

CDR3nt: TGTGCCAGCAGCTTGGTGCCCCGTGGTGAAGCTTTCTTT
CDR3aa: CASSLVPRGEAFF
abundance: once
d_gene: .
j_gene: TRBJ1-1
v_gene: TRBV5-6

CDR3nt: TGTGCCACCAGTGTCGCTCCGCGGGACAATGAGCAGTTCTTC
CDR3aa: CATSVAPRDNEQFF
abundance: .
d_gene: .
j_gene: TRBJ2-1
v_gene: TRBV24-1

CDR3nt: TGTGCCACCAGTGACGGGTGGACTGAAGCTTTCTTT
CDR3aa: CATSDGWTEAFF
abundance: once
d_gene: .
j_gene: TRBJ1-1
v_gene: TRBV24-1

CDR3nt: TGCAGCGCCTGGGACAGCCGAAATGAGCAGTTCTTC
CDR3aa: CSAWDSRNEQFF
abundance: few
d_gene: TRBD1
j_gene: TRBJ2-1
v_gene: TRBV29-1

CDR3nt: TGTGCCAGCAGCCCGGGATTTGGCAGGGTGGGCGATGAGCAGTTCTTC
CDR3aa: CASSPGFGRVGDEQFF
abundance: .
d_gene: .
j_gene: TRBJ2-1
v_gene: TRBV7-9

CDR3nt: TGTGCCAGCACAGAGAATAGCGGGTACACCGGGGAGCTGTTTTTT
CDR3aa: CASTENSGYTGELFF
abundance: few
d_gene: TRBD2
j_gene: TRBJ2-2
v_gene: TRBV6-1

CDR3nt: TGTGCCAGTAGCACGGGACTGTCTAGCTCCTACAATGAGCAGTTCTTC
CDR3aa: CASSTGLSSSYNEQFF
abundance: .
d_gene: .
j_gene: TRBJ2-1
v_gene: TRBV19

CDR3nt: TGCGCCAGCAGCTTGGGAGGGGGCGTGAACACTGAAGCTTTCTTT
CDR3aa: CASSLGGGVNTEAFF
abundance: .
d_gene: TRBD1
j_gene: TRBJ1-1
v_gene: TRBV5-1

CDR3nt: TGTGCCAGCAGCCGAACAGCGGGGGACTACGAGCAGTACTTC
CDR3aa: CASSRTAGDYEQYF
abundance: .
d_gene: TRBD2
j_gene: TRBJ2-7
v_gene: TRBV4-2